The rows below give T cell receptor beta chains drawn from one sample of a study of blood T cell repertoires in COVID-19. TCRdb keeps only in-frame clones here, not all; method: immunoSEQ multiplex PCR. In the table there are about 180,000 clones, 70% to 90% of which are singletons. Source material: peripheral blood. The source is a woman in her 30s with acute or convalescent COVID-19. The CDR3 runs from the conserved cysteine through the conserved F or W. A D gene is named only where the DNA matches it firmly. The listing skips clone size in some rows; elsewhere it reads once, few, many or a size class.

V gene,J gene,clone size,D gene,CDR3 protein,CDR3 DNA
TRBV6-6,TRBJ2-7,-,-,CASSRLFSGRADYEQYF,TGTGCCAGCAGTCGCCTTTTCTCGGGCAGGGCGGATTACGAGCAGTACTTC
TRBV10-2,TRBJ1-2,-,-,CASYSISNYGYTF,TGCGCCAGCTATAGTATCTCTAACTATGGCTACACCTTC
TRBV5-1,TRBJ2-1,-,-,CASSLGRGPYNEQFF,TGCGCCAGCAGCTTGGGGCGGGGCCCCTACAATGAGCAGTTCTTC
TRBV5-1,TRBJ2-2,-,-,CASYEGAGGELFF,TGCGCCAGCTATGAGGGAGCCGGCGGGGAGCTGTTTTTT
TRBV19,TRBJ2-1,once,-,CASTEGLAEQFF,TGTGCCAGTACCGAGGGCCTCGCTGAGCAGTTCTTC
TRBV6-5,TRBJ2-1,-,-,CASSPGGGKQFF,TGTGCCAGCAGCCCAGGAGGGGGCAAGCAGTTCTTC
TRBV19,TRBJ2-1,-,TRBD1,CASSKGQAEQFF,TGTGCCAGTAGTAAGGGACAGGCTGAGCAGTTCTTC
TRBV11-2,TRBJ2-5,-,TRBD2,CASSGFLSWREPGETQYF,TGTGCCAGCAGCGGATTTTTAAGTTGGCGGGAGCCAGGGGAGACCCAGTACTTC
TRBV21-1,TRBJ1-1,-,-,CASSKGENTEAFF,TGTGCCAGCAGCAAAGGCGAGAACACTGAAGCTTTCTTT
TRBV27,TRBJ2-7,-,-,CASSLSPPGEQYF,TGTGCCAGCAGTTTATCCCCCCCGGGGGAGCAGTACTTC
TRBV18,TRBJ2-3,-,-,CASSPGATDTQYF,TGTGCCAGCTCACCTGGGGCTACAGATACGCAGTATTTT
TRBV11-2,TRBJ1-5,-,-,CASSLAGYNQPQHF,TGTGCCAGCAGCTTAGCAGGGTACAATCAGCCCCAGCATTTT
TRBV19,TRBJ2-5,-,TRBD2,CASTSQGGPGETQYF,TGTGCCAGTACCTCCCAGGGAGGGCCGGGCGAGACCCAGTACTTC
TRBV18,TRBJ2-2,-,-,CASSPRVTATGELFF,TGTGCCAGCTCACCACGGGTGACAGCAACCGGGGAGCTGTTTTTT
TRBV3-1/TRBV3-2,TRBJ2-5,-,-,CASSQDPTERETQYF,TGTGCCAGCAGCCAAGATCCCACGGAGCGCGAGACCCAGTACTTC
TRBV27,TRBJ2-3,-,-,CASSFDERGTDTQYF,TGTGCCAGCAGTTTTGATGAGAGGGGCACAGATACGCAGTATTTT
TRBV5-1,TRBJ2-1,-,TRBD2,CASNLGSGTSEQFF,TGCGCCAGCAATCTAGGTTCCGGGACTAGTGAGCAGTTCTTC
TRBV6-6,TRBJ2-4,-,-,CASSYSAVAKNIQYF,TGTGCCAGCAGTTACTCGGCTGTTGCCAAAAACATTCAGTACTTC
TRBV11-2,TRBJ2-3,-,TRBD2,CASSLVLAGVDTQYF,TGTGCCAGCAGCTTAGTTCTAGCGGGAGTAGATACGCAGTATTTT
TRBV11-2,TRBJ2-1,-,-,CASSLEFIDNEQFF,TGTGCCAGCAGCTTAGAGTTTATCGACAATGAGCAGTTCTTC
TRBV6-6,TRBJ2-7,-,TRBD1,CAARQGWYEQYF,TGTGCCGCCAGACAGGGTTGGTACGAGCAGTACTTC
TRBV9,TRBJ2-3,-,-,CASSVVGSTGDTQYF,TGTGCCAGCAGCGTAGTAGGCAGCACAGGGGATACGCAGTATTTT
TRBV29-1,TRBJ2-2,-,TRBD1,CSVPTGAGELFF,TGCAGCGTTCCAACAGGGGCCGGGGAGCTGTTTTTT
TRBV20-1,TRBJ2-1,-,TRBD2,CSASAGTSGSYEQFF,TGCAGTGCTAGTGCCGGGACTAGCGGGAGTTATGAGCAGTTCTTC
TRBV18,TRBJ2-5,-,-,CASSPREQETQYF,TGTGCCAGCTCACCAAGGGAGCAAGAGACCCAGTACTTC
TRBV9,TRBJ2-1,-,TRBD2,CASSVGDYGEQFF,TGTGCCAGCAGCGTTGGGGACTATGGTGAGCAGTTCTTC
TRBV2,TRBJ2-1,-,TRBD2,CASRRTSYNEQFF,TGTGCCAGCAGGAGGACTAGCTACAATGAGCAGTTCTTC
TRBV5-1,TRBJ2-2,-,-,CASRVDSAGELFF,TGCGCCAGCAGAGTGGACTCGGCCGGGGAGCTGTTTTTT
TRBV3-1/TRBV3-2,TRBJ1-2,-,-,CASSPDSSYGYTF,TGTGCCAGCAGCCCGGACAGCAGTTATGGCTACACCTTC
TRBV6-5,TRBJ1-1,-,-,CASTWANTEAFF,TGTGCCAGTACATGGGCGAACACTGAAGCTTTCTTT
TRBV28,TRBJ2-5,-,TRBD1,CASSLPGQGSIGTQYF,TGTGCCAGCAGTTTACCGGGACAGGGTTCTATCGGGACCCAGTACTTC
TRBV5-5,TRBJ1-6,-,-,CASSLEITSSYNSPLHF,TGTGCCAGCAGCTTGGAGATAACAAGCTCCTATAATTCACCCCTCCACTTT
TRBV27,TRBJ2-7,-,-,CASSFGTGFEQYF,TGTGCCAGCAGTTTTGGCACAGGGTTCGAGCAGTACTTC
TRBV29-1,TRBJ2-3,-,-,CSVEIPGADTQYF,TGCAGCGTTGAGATCCCAGGCGCAGATACGCAGTATTTT
TRBV15,TRBJ1-1,-,-,CATSRLPRGGSTEAFF,TGTGCCACCAGCAGGTTACCCAGGGGCGGGAGCACTGAAGCTTTCTTT
TRBV7-9,TRBJ1-4,-,TRBD1,CASSPSGTGGEKLFF,TGTGCCAGCAGCCCCTCCGGGACAGGGGGTGAAAAACTGTTTTTT
TRBV12-3/TRBV12-4,TRBJ2-3,-,-,CASRLPVPDTQYF,TGTGCCAGCCGCCTCCCAGTCCCCGATACGCAGTATTTT
TRBV7-8,TRBJ2-5,-,TRBD2,CASSFSSLLTTSGKETQYF,TGTGCCAGCAGCTTTAGCTCCCTCCTGACTACTAGCGGGAAAGAGACCCAGTACTTC
TRBV11-2,TRBJ2-1,-,-,CASSSRGDNEQFF,TGTGCCAGCAGCTCCAGGGGGGACAATGAGCAGTTCTTC
TRBV7-6,TRBJ2-7,-,-,CASSLGGSPRSYEQYF,TGTGCCAGCAGCTTAGGGGGCAGTCCCAGATCCTACGAGCAGTACTTC
TRBV7-2,TRBJ1-2,-,-,CASSLARSYGYTF,TGTGCCAGCAGCTTAGCTCGGAGCTATGGCTACACCTTC
TRBV28,TRBJ2-7,-,-,CASSLWGGQYF,TGTGCCAGCAGTTTGTGGGGAGGGCAGTACTTC
TRBV25-1,TRBJ2-5,once,TRBD2,CATYLAGGARETQYF,TGTGCCACCTATCTAGCGGGAGGTGCTCGGGAGACCCAGTACTTC
TRBV12-3/TRBV12-4,TRBJ2-3,-,-,CASRASWDTQYF,TGTGCCAGCAGAGCGAGTTGGGATACGCAGTATTTT
TRBV5-1,TRBJ2-1,-,TRBD2,CASSPGASGSIGNEQFF,TGCGCCAGCAGCCCCGGCGCTAGCGGGAGTATTGGTAATGAGCAGTTCTTC
TRBV20-1,TRBJ2-7,once,-,CSASDPRYEQYF,TGCAGTGCTAGTGACCCCCGCTACGAGCAGTACTTC
TRBV11-2,TRBJ2-7,-,-,CASSLGSAATYEQYF,TGTGCCAGCAGCTTGGGCTCAGCAGCTACCTACGAGCAGTACTTC
TRBV5-6,TRBJ2-1,-,TRBD2,CASSRTSGRSSYNEQFF,TGTGCCAGCAGTCGTACTAGCGGGCGGAGCTCCTACAATGAGCAGTTCTTC
TRBV7-2,TRBJ2-7,many,-,CASSPTSLSYEQYF,TGTGCCAGCAGCCCCACATCCCTCTCCTACGAGCAGTACTTC